The following is a T cell receptor (beta chain) sequence with its context. Its antigen is not identified. The data were taken from a study of T cell responses to AZD1222 COVID-19 vaccine. Background on the study: Second-dose groups at about 4 or about 12 weeks were pooled. Overall study findings and caveats: Following two doses of AZD1222, Spike-specific TCR breadth and depth rose. All repertoire sampling was performed exclusively after the peak T cell response.

Clones were sequenced by immunoSEQ multiplex PCR, and TCRdb holds only the in-frame ones, with some missing. The data hold approximately 100,000 clones, with 90% to 95% observed a single time. The CDR3 length is 14 residues. Germline CDR1 is SGHAT and CDR2 is FQNNGV. V was trimmed by 5 bases and J by 0 bases, leaving 10 bases between them. The sample consisted of peripheral blood, taken on day 0 of AZD1222 vaccination. This chain connects TRBV11-2 to TRBJ1-1, with no clear D. The source is an adult in good health. In DNA form, the CDR3 reads TGTGCCAGCAGCCTGGAGAGAATGAACACTGAAGCTTTCTTT. Encoded protein: CASSLERMNTEAFF.